Following are 22 T cell receptor beta chains from one sample sequenced in a study of CD8+ T cells in alopecia areata. Sequencing relied on a cDNA template that was reverse transcribed from extracted RNA. Profiled with immunoSEQ multiplex PCR; TCRdb holds only in-frame clones, not every one. Of around 100,000 clones in the sample, over 75% were seen once. Treatment described: oral pan-JAK inhibitor, 5-10 mg twice daily. The sample here was CD8+ T cells sorted from blood, taken around week 31, from a patient treated with tofacitinib. The source of these receptors is a human donor with alopecia areata.

The sample holds one count of this clone. The genes are TRBV25-1 and TRBJ2-7, with 9 nucleotides matching TRBD2. The CDR3 sequence is 17 residues long. CDR1 and CDR2 from the germline V gene are MGHDK and SYGVNS. V lost 2 bases, J lost 7 bases, and 15 bases stayed unmatched. CDR3: CASSEADRRAGGWEQYF. CDR3 in DNA: TGTGCCAGCAGTGAAGCGGACAGGCGAGCGGGGGGATGGGAGCAGTACTTC.

This clone showed up just a few times. The CDR3 is CASSQADTVDTQYF. The CDR3 DNA sequence: TGCGCCAGCAGCCAGGCTGACACCGTAGATACGCAGTATTTT. The rearrangement joins TRBV4-1 to TRBJ2-3; no clear D gene. V lost 3 bases and J lost 5, with 12 bases in between. This CDR3 is 14 amino acids long. Germline values: CDR1 MGHRA, CDR2 YSYEKL.

J is TRBJ1-5 and V is TRBV27; 7 bases are shared with TRBD1. J gave up 3 bases and V 2 bases, and 4 bases lay outside the gene matches. The CDR3 runs 15 residues. Germline V gene lookup returns CDR1 MNHEY and CDR2 SMNVEV (reference sequence). CDR3 in DNA: TGTGCCAGCAGTTTAAGTAAGGGGGCCAATCAGCCCCAGCATTTT. As protein: CASSLSKGANQPQHF.

The chain recombines TRBV5-1 with TRBJ2-1, with D unresolved. Germline CDR1 SGHRS, CDR2 YFSETQ. The CDR3 runs 16 residues. The V end lost 4 bases, the J end lost 5 bases, and 19 bases lay between the germline ends. The CDR3 region has the DNA TGCGCCAGCAGCGCCTCTAGAACCGACATCGACAATGAGCAGTTCTTC. Encoded protein: CASSASRTDIDNEQFF. Complete variable domain (other parts from reference TRBV5-1 and TRBJ2-1): KAGVTQTPRYLIKTRGQQVTLSCSPISGHRSVSWYQQTPGQGLQFLFEYFSETQRNKGNFPGRFSGRQFSNSRSEMNVSTLELGDSALYLCASSASRTDIDNEQFFGPGTRLTVL.

This clone was counted between two and nine times. The rearrangement joins TRBV19 to TRBJ2-1, with D hard to call. Germline loops: CDR1 LNHDA, CDR2 SQIVND (reference sequence). The V gene lost 7 bases and the J gene lost 8 bases, with 12 bases spanning the gap. The CDR3 loop spans 12 amino acids. The CDR3 sequence is CASIQSSYEQFF. As DNA, the CDR3 is TGTGCCAGTATCCAAAGTAGCTATGAGCAGTTCTTC.

The V gene is TRBV18, the J gene TRBJ2-2; 10 nucleotides line up with TRBD1. Germline-derived CDR1 and CDR2 are KGHSH and LQKENI. Unmatched junction bases numbered 6, after V lost 2 bases and J lost 3 bases. The CDR3 has 17 residues. CDR3 nucleotide sequence: TGTGCCAGCTCACCAAAAGACAGGGGGCCGGACACCGGGGAGCTGTTTTTT. This translates into CASSPKDRGPDTGELFF.

V and J are TRBV4-1 and TRBJ1-5; D ambiguous. The CDR3 length is 15 residues. Trimming stripped 3 bases from V and 4 bases from J, with 13 bases between. CDR1 MGHRA and CDR2 YSYEKL come from the germline V gene. The CDR3 sequence is CASSQLRVGNQPQHF. The CDR3 nucleotides read TGCGCCAGCAGCCAGCTACGAGTGGGGAATCAGCCCCAGCATTTT.

In this sample, this clone turned up a few times. The rearrangement joins TRBV7-9 to TRBJ2-7; D is unclear. The CDR3 extends over 16 amino acids. The V end was cut by 0 bases, the J end by 2 bases, with 14 bases between. CDR1 is SEHNR, CDR2 FQNEAQ, per germline (reference sequence). DNA for the CDR3: TGTGCCAGCAGCTTAGCAGCCCTCCGAGGCCCCTACGAGCAGTACTTC. Translating gives CASSLAALRGPYEQYF.

This clone was seen only once. The J gene is TRBJ2-1, the V gene TRBV12-5; D is uncertain. This CDR3 comprises 13 residues. The V and J ends lost 2 bases and 3 bases respectively, with 5 bases between them. CDR1 and CDR2 (germline): LGHNT, FRNRAP. As DNA, the CDR3 is TGTGCTAGTGGTTTGAGCCTCTACAATGAGCAGTTCTTC. Residues: CASGLSLYNEQFF.

This chain links TRBV9 with TRBJ2-1, with TRBD1 matching 12 bases. CDR3 size: 18 residues. J lost 8 bases, V lost 3 bases, and 15 bases had no gene match. Germline CDR1 and CDR2: SGDLS and YYNGEE. The CDR3 nucleotides are TGTGCCAGCAGCGAGCCAACCCGGGACAGGGGGCGTCGCGATGAGCAGTTCTTC. Translated, it gives CASSEPTRDRGRRDEQFF.

In its sample, this clone was seen a few times. This chain links TRBV29-1 with TRBJ2-3; D possibly corresponds to TRBD1 (6 bases). The CDR3 totals 11 residues. Germline values: CDR1 SQVTM, CDR2 ANQGSEA. Trimming left V 3 bases short and J 12 bases short, with 13 bases between. CDR3: CSVETGPPQYF. The CDR3 nucleotides are TGCAGCGTTGAGACAGGTCCGCCACAGTATTTT.

The chain joins TRBV5-4 to TRBJ2-1; D might be TRBD1 (5 bases). This CDR3 is 14 amino acids long. Germline loops: CDR1 SGHNT, CDR2 YYREEE (reference sequence). Trimming shortened V by 4 bases and J by 5 bases, and 13 bases separated the two germline ends. CDR3 nucleotides: TGTGCCAGCAGCCCTGGACAAGCTAACAATGAGCAGTTCTTC. It is translated as CASSPGQANNEQFF.

Note on this clone: This same CDR3 is encoded by further DNA sequences in the sample. V and J are TRBV9 and TRBJ2-7; TRBD2 aligns across 11 bases. V dropped 2 bases and J dropped 4; count of bases not matched to a gene: 2. The CDR3 extends over 14 amino acids. Germline CDR1 is SGDLS and CDR2 is YYNGEE. The CDR3 reads CASSVGTSGYEQYF. In DNA form, the CDR3 reads TGTGCCAGCAGCGTTGGGACTAGCGGTTACGAGCAGTACTTC.

The J gene is TRBJ2-5, the V gene TRBV4-1; no clear D gene. The J call may be in error: the DNA end matches TRBJ2-7 better. Germline CDR1 is MGHRA and CDR2 is YSYEKL. CDR3 length: 14 residues. CDR3 amino acids: CASSPAPGSYEQYF. The CDR3 bases are TGCGCCAGCAGCCCGGCCCCGGGCTCCTACGAGCAGTACTTC.

This CDR3 is CAISGGDEQFF. For the CDR3, the DNA is TGTGCCATCAGTGGGGGTGATGAGCAGTTCTTC. The rearrangement uses TRBV10-3 and TRBJ2-1; D remains ambiguous. Germline V gene lookup returns CDR1 ENHRY and CDR2 SYGVKD. Trimming cost V 4 bases and J 8 bases, with 6 bases left between them. The CDR3 covers 11 residues.

The chain employs TRBV4-1 and TRBJ2-7, with D perhaps matching TRBD2 (6 bases). This CDR3 is built from 15 residues. The V end lost 1 base, the J end lost 7 bases, and 17 bases lay between the germline ends. The germline CDR1 and CDR2 sequences are MGHRA and YSYEKL. The DNA of the CDR3 is TGCGCCAGCAGCCAAGTTGGAGGGCCTCCATGGGAGCAGTACTTC. Its protein product is CASSQVGGPPWEQYF.

The chain carries TRBV6-5 and TRBJ2-3, with 9 bases aligning to TRBD2. This CDR3 region has 14 residues. Losses at the gene ends were 9 bases for V and 1 base for J; bases not matched to a gene: 5. The germline V gene encodes CDR1 MNHEY and CDR2 SVGAGI. CDR3 sequence: CASSRGGGTDTQYF. DNA of the CDR3: TGTGCCAGTTCTCGCGGGGGGGGCACAGATACGCAGTATTTT.

This clone was observed a few times. V usage is TRBV14 and J usage is TRBJ1-1; D might be TRBD1 (6 bases). This CDR3 comprises 15 residues. Trimming pared 4 bases from V and 8 bases from J, leaving 20 bases between. Germline V gene lookup returns CDR1 SGHDN and CDR2 FVKESK. This chain's CDR3 is CASSPAEEQQGEAFF. CDR3 DNA: TGTGCCAGCAGCCCCGCCGAAGAACAACAGGGAGAAGCTTTCTTT.

The chain joins TRBV5-1 to TRBJ2-7; D may be TRBD1 (5 bases). Germline V CDR1 and CDR2: SGHRS, YFSETQ. The CDR3 totals 12 residues. V dropped 4 bases and J dropped 4 bases, with 9 bases sitting between them. The CDR3 protein is CASSLQGYEQYF. CDR3 nucleotide sequence: TGCGCCAGCAGCCTTCAGGGTTACGAGCAGTACTTC. The full variable domain, with the rest looked up from reference TRBV5-1 and TRBJ2-7, is KAGVTQTPRYLIKTRGQQVTLSCSPISGHRSVSWYQQTPGQGLQFLFEYFSETQRNKGNFPGRFSGRQFSNSRSEMNVSTLELGDSALYLCASSLQGYEQYFGPGTRLTVT.

The chain employs TRBV10-3 and TRBJ1-1, with D possibly TRBD1 on 6 matching bases. Between the trimmed V and J ends, which lost 0 bases and 1 base, there was a span of 15 bases. CDR1 and CDR2 from the germline V gene are ENHRY and SYGVKD. This CDR3 comprises 17 residues. CDR3 nucleotides: TGTGCCATCAGTGAGTCATCCCCAACAGGGCAGAACACTGAAGCTTTCTTT. Amino acid sequence: CAISESSPTGQNTEAFF.

The chain joins TRBV2 to TRBJ2-1; TRBD1 might be the D (6 bases). The length of the CDR3 is 13 residues. Germline-derived CDR1 and CDR2 are SNHLY and FYNNEI. The V end was cut by 10 bases, the J end by 7 bases, with 17 bases between. The CDR3 DNA reads as TGTGCCATCGTTCGCCAGGGGTTAAATGAGCAGTTCTTC. As protein: CAIVRQGLNEQFF.

The chain links TRBV9 to TRBJ2-2, with TRBD1 as a possible D gene (5 bases). V lost 3 bases to trimming and J lost 0 bases, with 21 bases between them. Germline V lookup: CDR1 SGDLS, CDR2 YYNGEE. The length of the CDR3 is 19 residues. The CDR3 coding sequence is TGTGCCAGCAGCGGTTCGACAAGGGGCAGGGAATCGAACACCGGGGAGCTGTTTTTT. Amino acid sequence: CASSGSTRGRESNTGELFF.